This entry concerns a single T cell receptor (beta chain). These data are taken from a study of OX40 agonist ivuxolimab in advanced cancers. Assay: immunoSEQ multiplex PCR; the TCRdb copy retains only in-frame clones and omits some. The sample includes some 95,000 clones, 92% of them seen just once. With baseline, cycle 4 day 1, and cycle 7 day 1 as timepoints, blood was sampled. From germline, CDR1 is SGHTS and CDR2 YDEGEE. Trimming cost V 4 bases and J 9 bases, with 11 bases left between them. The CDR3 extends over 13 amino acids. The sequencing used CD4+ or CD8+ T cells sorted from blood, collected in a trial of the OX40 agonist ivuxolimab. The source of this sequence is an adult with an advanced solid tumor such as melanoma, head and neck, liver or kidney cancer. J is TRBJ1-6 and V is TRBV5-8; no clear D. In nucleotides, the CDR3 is TGTGCCAGCAGCAAAAGGGAGAGTTCACCCCTCCACTTT. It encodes CASSKRESSPLHF.